The entry below describes one TCR beta chain. TCRdb redid the calling of the 5' RACE reads with MiXCR, one entry per CDR3 protein. The repertoire holds 400,000 to 650,000 distinct CDR3 sequences, with just over 20% as singletons. The sample belongs to a study of T cells after yellow fever vaccination. CDR1 and CDR2 (germline): SGHTA, FQGNSA. V trimming: 5 bases; J trimming: 6 bases; junction bases outside the gene matches: 9. This CDR3 spans 16 amino acids. The specimen comprised PBMCs, sampled less than 25 days after the first yellow fever vaccination. The receptor comes from a man aged 18 to 29 who received the YFV17D yellow fever vaccine. The rearrangement links TRBV7-2 to TRBJ2-5; 13 bases fit TRBD2. Here the CDR3 DNA reads TGTGCCAGCAGCGGGACCGGGACTAGCGGGGTGAAGACCCAGTACTTC. Its protein is CASSGTGTSGVKTQYF.